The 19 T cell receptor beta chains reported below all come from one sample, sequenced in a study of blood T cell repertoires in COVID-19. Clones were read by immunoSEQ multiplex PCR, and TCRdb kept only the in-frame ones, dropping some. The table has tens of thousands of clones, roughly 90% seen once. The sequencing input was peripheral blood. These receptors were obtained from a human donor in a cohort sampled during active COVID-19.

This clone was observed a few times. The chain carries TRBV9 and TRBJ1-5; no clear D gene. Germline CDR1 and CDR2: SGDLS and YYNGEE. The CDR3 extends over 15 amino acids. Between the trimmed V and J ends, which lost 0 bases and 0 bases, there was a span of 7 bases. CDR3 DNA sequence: TGTGCCAGCAGCGTAGGGGGAGCTAGCAATCAGCCCCAGCATTTT. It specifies CASSVGGASNQPQHF.

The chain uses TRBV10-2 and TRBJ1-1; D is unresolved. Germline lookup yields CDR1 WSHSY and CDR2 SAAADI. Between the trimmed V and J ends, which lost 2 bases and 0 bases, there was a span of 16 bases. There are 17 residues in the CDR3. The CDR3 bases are TGCGCCAGCAGTGAGCCGCGGTCGAGGGTCATGAACACTGAAGCTTTCTTT. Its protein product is CASSEPRSRVMNTEAFF.

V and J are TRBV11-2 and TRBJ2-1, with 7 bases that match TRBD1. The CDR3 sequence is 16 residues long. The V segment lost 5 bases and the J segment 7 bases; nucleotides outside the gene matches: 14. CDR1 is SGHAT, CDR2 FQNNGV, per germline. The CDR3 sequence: CASSPFNRGFSNEQFF. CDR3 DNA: TGTGCCAGCAGCCCATTTAACAGGGGATTTAGTAATGAGCAGTTCTTC.

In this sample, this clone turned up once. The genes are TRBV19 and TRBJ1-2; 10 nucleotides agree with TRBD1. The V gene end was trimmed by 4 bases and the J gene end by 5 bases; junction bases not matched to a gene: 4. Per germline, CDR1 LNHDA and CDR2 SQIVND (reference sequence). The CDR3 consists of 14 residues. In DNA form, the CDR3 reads TGTGCCAGTAGTACCCGGGACAGGGGTTATGGCTACACCTTC. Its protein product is CASSTRDRGYGYTF. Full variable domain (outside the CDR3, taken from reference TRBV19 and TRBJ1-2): DGGITQSPKYLFRKEGQNVTLSCEQNLNHDAMYWYRQDPGQGLRLIYYSQIVNDFQKGDIAEGYSVSREKKESFPLTVTSAQKNPTAFYLCASSTRDRGYGYTFGSGTRLTVV.

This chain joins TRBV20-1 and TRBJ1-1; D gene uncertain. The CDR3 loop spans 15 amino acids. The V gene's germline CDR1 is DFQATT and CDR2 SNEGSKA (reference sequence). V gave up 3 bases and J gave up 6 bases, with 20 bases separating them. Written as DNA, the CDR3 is TGCAGTGCTAGTTGGACCCCGAAGATGGGAGCTGAAGCTTTCTTT. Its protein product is CSASWTPKMGAEAFF.

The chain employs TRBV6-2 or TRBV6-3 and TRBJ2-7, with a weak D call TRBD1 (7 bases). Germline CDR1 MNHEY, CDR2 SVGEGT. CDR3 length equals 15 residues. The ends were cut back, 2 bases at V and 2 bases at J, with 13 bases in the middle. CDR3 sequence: CASSYDRDFAYEQYF. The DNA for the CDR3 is TGTGCCAGCAGTTACGACAGGGACTTTGCCTACGAGCAGTACTTC.

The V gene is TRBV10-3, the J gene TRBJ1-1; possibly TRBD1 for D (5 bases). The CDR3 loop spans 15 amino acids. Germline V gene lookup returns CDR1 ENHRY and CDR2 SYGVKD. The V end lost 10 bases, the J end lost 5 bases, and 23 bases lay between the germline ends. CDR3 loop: CANSQDPSFGTEAFF. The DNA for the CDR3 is TGTGCCAACTCACAGGACCCCAGTTTTGGGACTGAAGCTTTCTTT.

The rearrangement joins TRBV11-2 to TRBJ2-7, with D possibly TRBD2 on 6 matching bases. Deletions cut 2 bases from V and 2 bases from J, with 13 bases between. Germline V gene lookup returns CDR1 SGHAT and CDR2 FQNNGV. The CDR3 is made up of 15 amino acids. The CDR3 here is CASSLSSGGAYEQYF. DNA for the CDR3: TGTGCCAGCAGCTTATCTTCCGGGGGAGCCTACGAGCAGTACTTC.

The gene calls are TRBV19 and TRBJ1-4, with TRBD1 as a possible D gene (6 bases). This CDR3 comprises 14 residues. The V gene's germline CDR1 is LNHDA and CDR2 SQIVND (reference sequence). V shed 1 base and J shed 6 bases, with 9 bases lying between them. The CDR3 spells CASSIVAGDEKLFF. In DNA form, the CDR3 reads TGTGCCAGTAGTATAGTGGCAGGGGATGAAAAACTGTTTTTT.

The CDR3: CASSQESRSAGGRYEQYF. CDR3 nucleotides: TGCGCCAGCAGCCAAGAAAGCCGGTCAGCGGGGGGCCGATACGAGCAGTACTTC. The V gene is TRBV4-3, the J gene TRBJ2-7; 9 positions agree with TRBD2. This CDR3 contains 18 residues. V shed 0 bases and J 4 bases; nucleotides not matched to a gene: 13. Germline assignment: CDR1 LGHNA and CDR2 YSLEER.

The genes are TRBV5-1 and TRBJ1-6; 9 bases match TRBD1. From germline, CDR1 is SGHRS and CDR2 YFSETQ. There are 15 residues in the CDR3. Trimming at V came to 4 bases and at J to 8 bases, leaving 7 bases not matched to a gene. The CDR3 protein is CASSPQGAQDSPLHF. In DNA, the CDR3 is TGCGCCAGCAGCCCACAGGGGGCGCAGGATTCACCCCTCCACTTT.

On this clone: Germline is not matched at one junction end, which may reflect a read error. The CDR3, as DNA: TGTGCCAGCAGCTACTCCAGCTCCTACAATGAGCAGTTCTTC. It encodes CASSYSSSYNEQFF. The rearrangement links TRBV6-5 to TRBJ2-1; D is ambiguous. The CDR3 spans 14 residues. Germline-derived CDR1 and CDR2 are MNHEY and SVGAGI.

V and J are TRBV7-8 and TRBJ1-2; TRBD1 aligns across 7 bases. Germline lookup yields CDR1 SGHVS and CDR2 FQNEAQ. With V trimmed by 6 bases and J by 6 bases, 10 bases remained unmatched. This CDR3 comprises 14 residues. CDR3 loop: CASRNPGGQDGYTF. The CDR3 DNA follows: TGTGCCAGCAGGAACCCAGGGGGTCAGGATGGCTACACCTTC.

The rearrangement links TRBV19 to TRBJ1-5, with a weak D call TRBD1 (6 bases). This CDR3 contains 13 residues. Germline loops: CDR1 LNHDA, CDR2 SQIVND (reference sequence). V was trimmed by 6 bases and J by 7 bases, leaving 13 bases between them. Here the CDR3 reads CASRERGSQPQHF. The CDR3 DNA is TGTGCCAGTAGGGAGAGGGGGTCCCAGCCCCAGCATTTT.

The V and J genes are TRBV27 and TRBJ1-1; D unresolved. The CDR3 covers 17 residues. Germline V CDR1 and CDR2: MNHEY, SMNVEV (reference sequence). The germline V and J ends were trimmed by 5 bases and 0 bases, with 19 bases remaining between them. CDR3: CASSGRIAGLMNTEAFF. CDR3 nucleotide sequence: TGTGCCAGCAGTGGCAGGATAGCTGGACTGATGAACACTGAAGCTTTCTTT.

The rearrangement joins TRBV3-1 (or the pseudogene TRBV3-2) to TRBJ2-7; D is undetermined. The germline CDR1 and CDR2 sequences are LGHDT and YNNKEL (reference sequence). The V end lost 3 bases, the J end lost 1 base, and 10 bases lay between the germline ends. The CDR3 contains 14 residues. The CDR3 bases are TGTGCCAGCAGCCAGTCGACTGATTCCTACGAGCAGTACTTC. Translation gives CASSQSTDSYEQYF.

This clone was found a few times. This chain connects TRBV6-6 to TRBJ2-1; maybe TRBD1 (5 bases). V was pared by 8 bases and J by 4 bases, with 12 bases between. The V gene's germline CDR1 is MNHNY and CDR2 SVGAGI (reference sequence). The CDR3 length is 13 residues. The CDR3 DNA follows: TGTGCCAGCTTGGCAGGGTCGTACAATGAGCAGTTCTTC. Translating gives CASLAGSYNEQFF.

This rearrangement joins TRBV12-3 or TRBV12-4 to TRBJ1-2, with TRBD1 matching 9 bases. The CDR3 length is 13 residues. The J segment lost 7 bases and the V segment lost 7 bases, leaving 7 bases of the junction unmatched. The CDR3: CASTQDRGGGYTF. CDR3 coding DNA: TGTGCCAGCACCCAGGACAGGGGTGGTGGCTACACCTTC.

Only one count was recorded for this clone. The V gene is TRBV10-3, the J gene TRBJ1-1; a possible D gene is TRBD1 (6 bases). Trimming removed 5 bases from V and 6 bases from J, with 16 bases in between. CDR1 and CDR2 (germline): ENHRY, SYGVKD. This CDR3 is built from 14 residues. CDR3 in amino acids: CAISWQQGKAEAFF. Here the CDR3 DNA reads TGTGCCATCAGTTGGCAGCAGGGGAAAGCTGAAGCTTTCTTT.